A selection of T cell receptor beta chains follows, all from one sample in a study of long-term antiretroviral therapy in people with HIV. Data came from immunoSEQ multiplex PCR; TCRdb stores just in-frame clones and leaves some out. The table lists just over 35,000 clones, approximately 94% of them singletons. Sequenced here: unsorted PBMCs, sampled 4.1 years after starting antiretroviral therapy. These receptors originate from a woman between 45 and 65 years old with HIV. The CDR3 runs from the conserved cysteine through the conserved F or W. A D gene is named only where the DNA matches it firmly. Size is omitted from some rows. Given values are once, few, many or a class for expanded clones.

j_call | v_call | d_call | clone_size | cdr3_nt | cdr3_aa
TRBJ2-5 | TRBV5-6 | TRBD1 | . | TGTGCCAGCAGCTTGGTGGGTGACAGGGGGCGCCAAGAGACCCAGTACTTC | CASSLVGDRGRQETQYF
TRBJ1-6 | TRBV6-5 | TRBD1 | . | TGTGCCAGCAGCCCGATACGACAGGGGTATTCACCCCTCCACTTT | CASSPIRQGYSPLHF
TRBJ2-7 | TRBV7-2 | . | . | TGTGCCAGCAGCTCCTCAGGGGTCTACGAGCAGTACTTC | CASSSSGVYEQYF
TRBJ2-1 | TRBV11-2 | . | . | TGTGCCAGCAGCTTATTGAGGGCGGGGGCCTCCTACAATGAGCAGTTCTTC | CASSLLRAGASYNEQFF
TRBJ1-1 | TRBV5-1 | . | . | TGCGCCAGCAGCTTCGTCCAGGGCCTAATGAACACTGAAGCTTTCTTT | CASSFVQGLMNTEAFF
TRBJ1-2 | TRBV2 | . | . | TGTGCCACCCCTCCGGGACGGATATATGGCTACACCTTC | CATPPGRIYGYTF
TRBJ1-2 | TRBV5-1 | TRBD1 | . | TGCGCCAGCTCCGGGACAGGATTGACCTATGGCTACACCTTC | CASSGTGLTYGYTF
TRBJ1-1 | TRBV7-9 | . | . | TGTGCCAGCTTAACGGATAAGGGGCAGACAAACACTGAAGCTTTCTTT | CASLTDKGQTNTEAFF
TRBJ1-5 | TRBV19 | TRBD1 | . | TGTGCCAGTAGTATAGGTTCAGGGGGACAGCCCCAGCATTTT | CASSIGSGGQPQHF
TRBJ2-3 | TRBV7-8 | . | . | TGTGCCAGCAGCTTAATGGGGGTTAGCACAGATACGCAGTATTTT | CASSLMGVSTDTQYF
TRBJ1-2 | TRBV18 | . | . | TGTGCCAGCTCACCAAAGGGAATGGGCTATGGCTACACCTTC | CASSPKGMGYGYTF
TRBJ2-7 | TRBV27 | TRBD2 | . | TGTGCCAGCAGTTTATACGGGACTAGCGGGGGATATCCCTACGAGCAGTACTTC | CASSLYGTSGGYPYEQYF
TRBJ2-1 | TRBV18 | . | . | TGTGCCAGCTCGCTCCTTAGCGGAGCTCAAAATGAGCAGTTCTTC | CASSLLSGAQNEQFF
TRBJ1-1 | TRBV2 | . | . | TGTGCCAGCAGGAAGGACAGCCTCTTGGTGGCCACTGAAGCTTTCTTT | CASRKDSLLVATEAFF
TRBJ2-2 | TRBV6-6 | . | . | TGTGCCAGCAGTTTACAAAGCCTCCCGAACACCGGGGAGCTGTTTTTT | CASSLQSLPNTGELFF
TRBJ2-3 | TRBV5-1 | . | . | TGCGCCAGCAGCTCGCGGACCTCGACAGATACGCAGTATTTT | CASSSRTSTDTQYF
TRBJ1-6 | TRBV18 | TRBD1 | . | TGTGCCAGCTCACCCCTGGACAGGGCCAATAATTCACCCCTCCACTTT | CASSPLDRANNSPLHF
TRBJ2-7 | TRBV5-1 | . | . | TGCGCCAGCAGCGGCGGGTCCCAATCATCCTACGAGCAGTACTTC | CASSGGSQSSYEQYF
TRBJ1-1 | TRBV5-1 | . | . | TGCGCCAGCAGCTTCCTACAGGGAAGTATTGGGAACACTGAAGCTTTCTTT | CASSFLQGSIGNTEAFF
TRBJ2-7 | TRBV7-9 | . | . | TGTGCCAGCAGCCAGGGGAGTAGGGCGGCCTACGAGCAGTACTTC | CASSQGSRAAYEQYF
TRBJ1-1 | TRBV5-1 | . | once | TGCGCCAGCAGCATTAGCAGGGGATACACTGAAGCTTTCTTT | CASSISRGYTEAFF
TRBJ2-5 | TRBV6-6 | . | . | TGTGCCAGCAGTTCGGACCTGTTGTGGACCCAGTACTTC | CASSSDLLWTQYF
TRBJ2-7 | TRBV19 | . | . | TGTGCCAGTACCCAGGGGGGGCAGAGGGGAACCTACGAGCAGTACTTC | CASTQGGQRGTYEQYF
TRBJ1-2 | TRBV7-2 | . | . | TGTGCCAGCAGCCCCGAGGCCCTAACCGGCTACACCTTC | CASSPEALTGYTF
TRBJ1-2 | TRBV27 | . | . | TGTGCCAGCAGTGAGACCTTGTGGGGAGGCTATGGCTACACCTTC | CASSETLWGGYGYTF